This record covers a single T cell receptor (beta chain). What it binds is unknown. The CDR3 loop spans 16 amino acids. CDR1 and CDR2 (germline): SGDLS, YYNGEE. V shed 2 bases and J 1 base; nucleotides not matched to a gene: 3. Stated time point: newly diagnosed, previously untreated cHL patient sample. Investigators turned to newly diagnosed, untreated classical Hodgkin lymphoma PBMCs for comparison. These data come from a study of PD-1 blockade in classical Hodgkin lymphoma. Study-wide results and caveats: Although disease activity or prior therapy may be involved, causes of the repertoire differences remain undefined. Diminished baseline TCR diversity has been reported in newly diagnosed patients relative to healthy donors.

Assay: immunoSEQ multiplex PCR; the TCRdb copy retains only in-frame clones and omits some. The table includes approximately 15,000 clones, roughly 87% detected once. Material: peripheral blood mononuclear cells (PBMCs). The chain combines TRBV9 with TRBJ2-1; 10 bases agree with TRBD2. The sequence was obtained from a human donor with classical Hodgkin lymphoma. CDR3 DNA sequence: TGTGCCAGCAGCGTGTCTAGCGGGAGTTCCTACAATGAGCAGTTCTTC. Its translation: CASSVSSGSSYNEQFF.